The T cell receptor (beta chain) described here comes from a study of beta chain features in type 1 diabetes. Study-wide points: In all four CD4+ subsets, TCRB CDR3 length was significantly, moderately reduced in type 1 diabetes. Overrepresentation of cells with high TCR expression could result from cDNA sequencing.

This clone was seen more than once but under ten times. Its antigen is still unknown. Blood was collected once per donor into heparin, averaging about 116 mL. Central memory, naive, regulatory and stem cell-like memory CD4+ cells were sorted by CD45RO/CCR7/CD25/CD127/CD95/CD27. Since all of the isolated RNA was reverse transcribed, expressed TCRB transcripts were what got sequenced. The table came from immunoSEQ multiplex PCR; TCRdb's copy has only in-frame clones and leaves some out. The sample holds over 150,000 clones, about 12% seen once. The sample consisted of central memory CD4+ T cells from blood. The receptor's source is a woman in her late teens or twenties in good health.

The CDR3 bases are TGTGCCAGCAGTAAAACTAGTCTCGTCAATGAGCAGTTCTTC. This gives the protein CASSKTSLVNEQFF. V usage is TRBV28 and J usage is TRBJ2-1, with D possibly being TRBD2 (5 bases). CDR1 and CDR2 from the germline V gene are MDHEN and SYDVKM. V was trimmed by 5 bases and J by 6 bases, leaving 14 bases between them. The CDR3 totals 14 residues.